One T cell receptor (beta chain) is described in this entry. This specimen belongs to a study of T cell changes during pregnancy in multiple sclerosis. The data were produced by immunoSEQ multiplex PCR, yet TCRdb's version contains in-frame clones alone and is incomplete. The sample contains some 60,000 clones, roughly 90% of which appear only once. Source: peripheral blood, taken in the first trimester of pregnancy. This clonotype was sampled from a female donor in good health, enrolled as a control in a pregnancy study.

In DNA form, the CDR3 reads TGTGCCAGCACCTTCATCGGCAGGGGGACTCTCCTTGGAAACACCATATATTTT. Translation gives CASTFIGRGTLLGNTIYF. The chain recombines TRBV7-9 with TRBJ1-3; TRBD1 agrees at 7 bases. The CDR3 is 18 amino acids. With V trimmed by 7 bases and J by 3 bases, 18 bases remained unmatched. Per germline, CDR1 SEHNR and CDR2 FQNEAQ (reference sequence).